These 20 T cell receptor beta chains were all obtained from the same sample, sequenced in a study of tumor-infiltrating lymphocytes in localized non-small cell lung cancer. Produced via immunoSEQ multiplex PCR; TCRdb's table is partial and in-frame only. The repertoire holds 15,000 to 20,000 clones, about three quarters seen once, with just under 5% in the top ten. The source material was lung tumor tissue. The receptors stem from a human donor with non-small cell lung cancer.

The rearrangement joins TRBV10-2 to TRBJ1-1; D gene unclear. V lost 0 bases and J 3 bases, leaving 2 bases between the germline ends. CDR1 is WSHSY, CDR2 SAAADI, per germline. There are 12 residues in the CDR3. The CDR3 region has the DNA TGCGCCAGCAGTGAGTCGTACACTGAAGCTTTCTTT. This sequence encodes CASSESYTEAFF.

The V and J genes are TRBV29-1 and TRBJ2-5; 7 nucleotides align to TRBD2. This CDR3 comprises 14 residues. CDR1 and CDR2 from the germline V gene are SQVTM and ANQGSEA. The junction had 7 bases not matched to a gene; V was cut back by 3 bases and J by 3 bases. This CDR3 is CSVEGGSGKETQYF. CDR3 nucleotides: TGCAGCGTTGAGGGCGGGAGCGGGAAAGAGACCCAGTACTTC.

The rearrangement uses TRBV7-9 and TRBJ2-3; D not certain. Germline V lookup: CDR1 SEHNR, CDR2 FQNEAQ (reference sequence). The germline V and J ends were trimmed by 5 bases and 6 bases, with 6 bases remaining between them. The CDR3 runs to 11 residues. The DNA of the CDR3 is TGTGCCAGCAGCCCGACGGATACGCAGTATTTT. Translation: CASSPTDTQYF.

In this sample, this clone turned up a few times. This rearrangement joins TRBV6-1 to TRBJ1-6; D call uncertain. Germline-derived CDR1 and CDR2 are MNHNS and SASEGT. Trimming took 1 base from V and 9 from J, leaving 1 base between them. The CDR3 has 11 residues. CDR3 amino acids: CASSEGSPLHF. The CDR3 nucleotides are TGTGCCAGCAGTGAAGGTTCACCCCTCCACTTT.

The chain carries TRBV4-2 and TRBJ2-3; D may be TRBD2 (6 bases). Per the germline V gene, CDR1 is LGHNA and CDR2 is YNFKEQ. The V end lost 6 bases, the J end lost 4 bases, and 11 bases lay between the germline ends. The CDR3 runs to 13 residues. CDR3 protein: CASREGWADTQYF. The CDR3, as DNA: TGTGCCAGCAGGGAGGGGTGGGCAGATACGCAGTATTTT.

The chain uses TRBV10-3 and TRBJ1-5; D gene ambiguous. There are 12 residues in the CDR3. The ends were cut back, 3 bases at V and 9 bases at J, with 9 bases in the middle. Germline CDR1 and CDR2: ENHRY and SYGVKD. CDR3 in amino acids: CAISEGQRPQHF. The CDR3 DNA reads TGTGCCATCAGTGAAGGTCAGCGGCCCCAGCATTTT.

V and J are TRBV5-1 and TRBJ1-3; tentatively, D is TRBD1 (5 bases). Looked up from germline, CDR1 is SGHRS and CDR2 is YFSETQ. V lost 2 bases, J lost 8 bases, and 11 bases lay in between. This CDR3 has 13 residues. For the CDR3, the DNA is TGCGCCAGCAGCTTTGCAGGGCTGGACACCATATATTTT. This gives the protein CASSFAGLDTIYF.

This clone was recorded a few times. V gene TRBV6-5 combines with J gene TRBJ2-1; D tentatively fits TRBD1 or TRBD2 (5 bases each). The ends were cut back, 6 bases at V and 2 bases at J, with 14 bases in the middle. Germline CDR1 reads MNHEY; CDR2 reads SVGAGI. This CDR3 is 15 amino acids long. CDR3 in DNA: TGTGCCAGCAGCGGGGCTATAGGGCCCTACAATGAGCAGTTCTTC. Translation: CASSGAIGPYNEQFF.

This chain uses TRBV4-1 with TRBJ2-2; no definite D call. Per the germline V gene, CDR1 is MGHRA and CDR2 is YSYEKL. This CDR3 is built from 15 residues. Trimming removed 4 bases from V and 1 base from J, with 10 bases in between. The DNA of the CDR3 is TGCGCCAGCAGCCTAGGGTCTGGGAACACCGGGGAGCTGTTTTTT. Translation gives CASSLGSGNTGELFF.

The chain combines TRBV10-2 with TRBJ1-5, with unresolved D. Germline V lookup: CDR1 WSHSY, CDR2 SAAADI. CDR3 length equals 9 residues. V shed 8 bases and J shed 9 bases, with 5 bases lying between them. CDR3 residues: CASGVPQHF. Here the CDR3 DNA reads TGCGCCAGCGGGGTGCCCCAGCATTTT.

The chain employs TRBV7-8 and TRBJ2-1, with a possible D match to TRBD2 (5 bases). CDR1 SGHVS and CDR2 FQNEAQ come from the germline V gene. The CDR3 has 15 amino acids. Trimming cost V 3 bases and J 2 bases, with 11 bases left between them. The CDR3 loop is CASSFGAATYNEQFF. In nucleotides, the CDR3 is TGTGCCAGCAGCTTCGGAGCGGCTACCTACAATGAGCAGTTCTTC.

The genes are TRBV4-2 and TRBJ2-1, with 10 bases lining up with TRBD2. Looked up from germline, CDR1 is LGHNA and CDR2 is YNFKEQ. V shed 2 bases and J 3 bases; nucleotides not matched to a gene: 4. CDR3 size: 16 residues. The CDR3 here is CASSQSAGGLYNEQFF. Here the CDR3 DNA reads TGTGCCAGCAGCCAATCAGCGGGAGGGCTCTACAATGAGCAGTTCTTC.

This chain connects TRBV2 to TRBJ1-6; D remains unclear. V gave up 9 bases and J gave up 6 bases, with 3 bases separating them. CDR3 size: 10 residues. CDR1 SNHLY and CDR2 FYNNEI come from the germline V gene. The CDR3 is CASGNSPLHF. As DNA, the CDR3 is TGTGCCAGTGGTAATTCACCCCTCCACTTT.

This chain connects TRBV10-3 to TRBJ2-1; TRBD2 aligns across 7 bases. The ends lost 0 bases at V and 5 bases at J; junction bases unmatched: 10. Germline CDR1 ENHRY, CDR2 SYGVKD. CDR3 length equals 17 residues. Here the CDR3 reads CAISESRASGDNNEQFF. The CDR3 coding sequence is TGTGCCATCAGTGAGTCCCGGGCAAGCGGGGATAACAATGAGCAGTTCTTC.

This chain links TRBV15 with TRBJ1-4, with D uncertain. CDR1 is LNHNV, CDR2 YYDKDF, per germline (reference sequence). The CDR3 extends over 15 amino acids. With 1 base removed from V and 7 bases from J, the gap between germline ends came to 13 bases. DNA of the CDR3: TGTGCCACCAGCAGAGCGCGGGTAATGGCTGAAAAACTGTTTTTT. Translation gives CATSRARVMAEKLFF.

This sequence joins TRBV30 and TRBJ2-2, with a tentative D call TRBD1 (5 bases). Trimming stripped 4 bases from V and 5 bases from J, with 20 bases between. CDR1 is GTSNPN and CDR2 is SVGIG in the germline V gene (reference sequence). This CDR3 is built from 16 residues. Here the CDR3 DNA reads TGTGCCTGGATTGCCGCCAGGAGCCCAGGGACCGGGGAGCTGTTTTTT. As protein: CAWIAARSPGTGELFF.

For the CDR3, the DNA is TGTGCCATCAGTCAGGGGGGCAGAGCCGGTACGCAGTATTTT. This translates into CAISQGGRAGTQYF. This rearrangement joins TRBV10-3 to TRBJ2-3; perhaps TRBD1 as D (7 bases). CDR3 length: 14 residues. The V gene lost 5 bases and the J gene lost 8 bases, with 17 bases spanning the gap. Germline V lookup: CDR1 ENHRY, CDR2 SYGVKD.

The chain combines TRBV7-9 with TRBJ1-1; 10 bases map to TRBD1. This CDR3 comprises 15 residues. V was pared by 1 base and J by 5 bases, with 4 bases of the junction left unmatched. Per germline, CDR1 SEHNR and CDR2 FQNEAQ (reference sequence). The CDR3 nucleotides read TGTGCCAGCAGCTTAGAGGGACAGGGGTATACTGAAGCTTTCTTT. It yields the protein CASSLEGQGYTEAFF.

The rearrangement joins TRBV5-1 to TRBJ1-1; 9 nucleotides line up with TRBD1. The CDR3 spans 12 residues. Per germline, CDR1 SGHRS and CDR2 YFSETQ. The V gene end was trimmed by 0 bases and the J gene end by 12 bases; junction bases not matched to a gene: 3. This CDR3 reads CASSLGGTGTFF. The CDR3 coding sequence is TGCGCCAGCAGCTTGGGAGGGACAGGGACTTTCTTT.

The rearrangement joins TRBV7-2 to TRBJ2-7, with a possible D match to TRBD2 (6 bases). The CDR3 consists of 13 residues. Germline CDR1 reads SGHTA; CDR2 reads FQGNSA. V was cut by 6 bases and J by 1 base, with 10 bases left in between. The CDR3 loop reads CASRSGGSYEQYF. CDR3 coding DNA: TGTGCCAGCAGGAGTGGGGGGTCCTACGAGCAGTACTTC.